Sequencing of this TCR beta chain was carried out in a study of T-cell memory formation after mild COVID-19 (dated by TCRdb to about 2021). Context from the whole study: TCR sequence clusters from the two donors were largely donor specific. Two young, previously healthy adult volunteers, one female and one male, were included in the cohort. Longitudinal TCRalpha and TCRbeta repertoire sequencing tracked T-cell clones expanding and contracting after mild COVID-19 in a couple of donors. Study-level results and caveats: SARS-CoV-2 specificity of the second-wave clones peaking on day 37 was not confirmed. Contracting CD4+ clones turned up mainly in the CM and EM memory subsets, whereas EMRA was where CD8+ clones were enriched. Some responding clones were detected in pre-infection memory, suggesting pre-existing cross-reactive memory T cells joined the SARS-CoV-2 response. Only two mild cases were covered in the study, and larger cohorts including severe cases with pre-infection samples were considered necessary. Clones contracting from day 15 to 85 had balanced CD4/CD8 phenotypes, while a second wave expanding from day 15 to 37 was biased towards CD4+.

This clonotype was detected many times. Its antigen is currently not known. No base-level quality is on record; no much larger clone is a single base apart. From cysteine to phenylalanine, the CDR3 is 15 amino acids long. Only the CDR3 portion is preserved as DNA: 45 bases, with reading frame beginning at the first base. CDR1 and CDR2 are read off the germline V gene as SGHRS and YFSETQ. Compared with germline, V lacks 4 bases and J lacks 4 bases; bases without a gene match: 10. The sequencing machine was an Illumina NovaSeq 6000. TCRalpha and TCRbeta cDNA libraries were built by 5'RACE with constant-segment primers, adding sample barcodes and unique molecular identifiers. RNA was extracted from every sample with Trizol reagent. Amplification of the libraries took two PCR steps, and the second step added a second sample barcode plus Illumina TruSeq adapters. Libraries were sequenced on an Illumina NovaSeq with 2 x 150 bp paired-end reads. Regarding the original processing steps: The reads were demultiplexed and collapsed into UMI-guided consensus sequences using migec v1.2.7. Using mixcr v2.1.11, the UMI consensuses were aligned to TRA and TRB V and J templates and assembled into clonotypes. A clonotype was counted as expanded or contracted only if both edgeR and NoisET called the change significant, with noise models trained on biological replicates. For edgeR calls, the thresholds were a false discovery rate-adjusted p below 0.01 and a log2 fold-change of 1. PCA with hierarchical clustering of max-normalized trajectories of the 1000 most abundant clonotypes was used as exploratory dynamics analysis. The CD4 or CD8 phenotype of responding clones was assigned using the separately sequenced CD4+ and CD8+ repertoires. TCRdb trimmed public reads at Q25 via fastp, called clones via MiXCR and kept in-frame beta chains. Rows are unified per CDR3 protein, each entry keeping the most common DNA and genes. These V and J calls derive from TCRdb rather than the authors' analysis. The sample has a few hundred thousand distinct CDR3 sequences on record, roughly 10% of them singletons. The ten largest clonotypes hold 20% to 25% of the sample.

Ficoll-Paque density gradient centrifugation was the method used to isolate PBMCs. The receptor comes from a man younger than 35 who had mild COVID-19 (a few samples of this study predate the infection). The sample titles of this study are shuffled in the database, so cell type and time point are left out; the donor was told from shared clones. This chain is built from TRBV5-1 and TRBJ1-1, with TRBD1 identical over 7 junction bases. Sequencing was carried out using PBMCs or a T cell subset sorted from them (not recorded which). The base sequence is TGCGCCAGCAGCAGGGATGAGTCAGGGGGCACTGAAGCTTTCTTT. It is translated as CASSRDESGGTEAFF.